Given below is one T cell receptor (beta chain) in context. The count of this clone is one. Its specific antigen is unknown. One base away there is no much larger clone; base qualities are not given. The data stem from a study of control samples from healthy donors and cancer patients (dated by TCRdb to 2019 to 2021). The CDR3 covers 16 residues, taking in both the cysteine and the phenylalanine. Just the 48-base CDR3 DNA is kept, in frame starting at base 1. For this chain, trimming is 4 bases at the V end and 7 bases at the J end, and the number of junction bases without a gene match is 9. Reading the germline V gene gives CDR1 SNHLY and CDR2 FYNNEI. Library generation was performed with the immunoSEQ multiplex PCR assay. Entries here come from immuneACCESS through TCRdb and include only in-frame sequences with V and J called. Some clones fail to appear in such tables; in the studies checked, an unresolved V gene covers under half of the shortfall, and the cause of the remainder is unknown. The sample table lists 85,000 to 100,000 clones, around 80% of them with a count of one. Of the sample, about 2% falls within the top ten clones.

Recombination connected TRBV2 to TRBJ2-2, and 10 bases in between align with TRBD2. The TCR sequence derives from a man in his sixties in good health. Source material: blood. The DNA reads TGTGCCAGCAGTGGGAGCGGGGGGGCTTCTTACGGGGAGCTGTTTTTT. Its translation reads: CASSGSGGASYGELFF.